This T cell receptor beta chain was sequenced in a study of cytomegalovirus exposure and HLA in healthy donors listed by TCRdb under 2017. Background on the whole study: An earlier analysis of 587 of the donors reported around 280 Gb of sequence data and approximately 120 million unique TCR beta sequences obtained from about 179 million T cells. A later analysis re-examined previously published TCR beta repertoires from around 670 donors and added high-resolution HLA genotyping to investigate patterns of TCR occurrence. On average, 235,054 unique TCR beta nucleotide sequences were sequenced per donor among some 430 genotyped donors of the cohort, with approximately 18% of those sequences being non-productive. In addition to the first cohort of roughly 670 subjects, a separate validation cohort of around 110 different subjects was used. The study profiled the T cell repertoires of about 640 subjects by immunosequencing and related them to cytomegalovirus serostatus. Roughly 310 gigabases of sequencing data and 70 million to 85 million unique TCR sequences were included in an early release covering under 650 HLA-typed donors. Genome-wide SNP genotypes for about three fifths of the roughly 670 donors were used in a later genetic analysis, which treated that subset as a discovery cohort. Donor age, sex, ethnicity and CMV serostatus were compiled together with the repertoire data. Rather than using new phenotypic data, the later analysis identified candidate immune exposures from TCR beta sequences and from how often those sequences occurred across donors. An earlier analysis of 587 of the donors used high-throughput TCR beta sequencing to judge whether each TCR beta V gene segment behaved as functional or pseudogenic. The study aimed to test whether signatures of past pathogen exposure could be identified by cataloging public T cell receptors. Roughly five DR-DQ haplotypes were handled as single units for association and clustering, since linkage in the cohort was strong. HLA typing covered class I and class II loci at four-digit resolution. Typing coverage differed by locus: A, B, C, DRB1 and DQB1 were typed in roughly 629-630 donors, DQA1 in around 500, DPA1 in some 610, and DPB1 in 450 to 490. Every discovery cohort repertoire had been produced on one sequencing platform. Of the 398 genotyped donors, 81% fell in the genetic ancestry cluster associated with self-reported Caucasian donors. The study combined high-throughput TCR immunosequencing, statistical association of individual TCRs with disease status, and machine learning to predict cytomegalovirus infection status.

The cohort comprised some 730 healthy bone marrow donors. At the time of sampling, every cohort member was nominally healthy, though immune exposures that went unrecorded were likely present. The donor tested CMV seronegative and was one of the 352 seronegative cohort members. A peripheral blood sample was provided by each donor, and peripheral blood mononuclear cells were used for TCR beta sequencing. Genomic DNA extraction from the blood cell samples was performed with the Qiagen DNeasy Blood Extraction Kit. Library method: the immunoSEQ multiplex PCR assay. For the multiplex PCR, a mixture combining 60 forward primers for TCR Vbeta segments and 13 reverse primers for TCR Jbeta segments was used. Amplification of the CDR3 region of rearranged TCR beta genes was performed with a multiplex PCR assay on genomic DNA. Amplified TCR beta libraries were sequenced as 87-base-pair reads on the Illumina HiSeq System. As for how the authors treated the data: A later analysis tallied about 77 million unique TCR beta chains across the 666 repertoires, and about 10 million of those chains were shared by two or more donors. Raw reads were error-corrected and collapsed into unique sequences by a nearest-neighbor algorithm in which closely related sequences were merged to remove PCR and sequencing errors. Alignment of CDR3 sequences to IMGT reference sequences was used to assign V, D and J gene segments. Each retained sequence needed at least a six-nucleotide match to both a V gene segment and a J gene segment. A rearrangement was called productive if the CDR3 had no stop codons and remained in frame with V and J, and every other rearrangement was called non-productive. Following IMGT convention, CDR3 was defined as the stretch from the second conserved V-encoded cysteine to the conserved J-encoded phenylalanine. The earlier analysis of 550 to 650 of the donors excluded any sequence lacking an unambiguous match to a single V gene segment. An earlier analysis of 587 of the donors called V segments functional above 56.7% productive rearrangements and segregating when the between-donor standard deviation exceeded 5%. A statistical classification framework was developed to diagnose cytomegalovirus status using the catalog of TCR beta chain sequences. In a later analysis, V and J genes were assigned by comparing TCR nucleotide sequences against IMGT/GENE-DB human TR gene sequences. A later analysis assigned CDR3 sequences and most-parsimonious VDJ recombination scenarios with the TCRdist pipeline. A later analysis defined each TCR beta chain by its CDR3 amino acid sequence plus V-gene family, and excluded reads lacking a unique V-gene family. To address suspected cross-contamination and a sequencing artifact, a later analysis removed roughly 640 highly shared, low-generation-probability nucleotide sequences. A later analysis calculated a clonal expansion index for each public chain from normalized within-repertoire ranks of inferred template counts. A later analysis computed generation probabilities with a VDJ recombination model fitted to out-of-frame rearrangements, and checked the results against IGoR. A later analysis scored TCR-TCR, TCR-HLA and TCR-CMV co-occurrence with hypergeometric tests, applying a repertoire-size bias correction to TCR pairs. In a later analysis, false discovery rates were estimated by permuting HLA or CMV assignments 20 times. In a later analysis, co-occurring TCRs were grouped with DBSCAN, and TCRdist sequence similarity was added when clustering was performed within HLA-allele-positive subsets. For co-occurrence clustering, repertoires with fewer than 30,000 or more than 120,000 public chains were excluded, along with four to six repertoires with anomalous nucleotide sharing. TCRdb re-hosts the immuneACCESS table, in-frame sequences only. Its copies lack some clones; in the studies checked, an unresolved V gene accounts for under half of them, and the cause for the rest is not known. That table furnishes V, J and clone size, whereas the DNA furnished D and trimming. Counted in this sample were approximately 90,000 clones; 76% of them appeared once. The top ten hold roughly 3% of the sample.

What the research found in general, with its limitations: At a false discovery rate of 0.05, a later analysis linked some 18,000 TCR beta sequences to specific HLA alleles. Because some donors lacked HLA typing at each locus, the association tests relied only on the typed subset. The classifier was reported to diagnose cytomegalovirus status with high specificity and sensitivity in both the original cohort and the validation cohort. In an earlier analysis of some 640 of the donors, most TCR beta V segments were observed in productive rearrangements about 90% or about 30% of the time, broadly matching IMGT annotations. A later analysis found that most CMV-associated TCR beta chains appeared HLA-restricted, with HLA associations seemingly driven largely by CMV exposure. A later analysis reported that several top co-occurrence clusters appeared linked to parvovirus B19, influenza, CMV and Epstein-Barr virus. The cohort was sequenced for TCR beta chains only, and without alpha or paired-chain data the features that could be detected were limited. An association between a missense DCLRE1C variant and V-gene and J-gene trimming of TCR beta chains was found in a later genetic analysis and replicated in an independent cohort. A further reported finding was that TCR beta sequences accurately predicted the HLA-A and HLA-B alleles for most subjects in the first cohort. Linkage disequilibrium might explain the correlated functional status among segregating V segments, but an unknown experimental factor could not be ruled out. The study gave a list of 150 to 200 TCR beta chains associated with cytomegalovirus. The 87-base-pair reads could not distinguish some IMGT-functional V segments, including TRBV6-2 and TRBV6-3, so those segments were excluded. In vitro tests confirmed that a few of the cytomegalovirus-associated TCR beta chains recognize cytomegalovirus antigens. Sequencing depth was assumed to be roughly uniform across donors in the presence/absence analyses, though that assumption may not hold. When HLA alleles, especially DR and DQ, strongly co-occurred, TCR associations were difficult to assign to individual alleles. The authors suggested that the approach could potentially be generalized to other disease states and immunological phenotypes. A later analysis found that HLA-associated TCR beta chains were more clonally expanded and had lower generation probabilities than equally common non-associated chains. A later analysis found that TCR association rates varied across HLA loci, with DRB1 alleles showing the most associated TCRs and HLA-C alleles the fewest. A cluster of highly shared sequence variants was judged likely to be a technical artifact of the sequencing pipeline. Most TCR sequences were seen in very few donors, while some public TCRs were found in many individuals. A later genetic analysis reported fewer N-insertions in productive TCRs among donors in an Asian-associated ancestry cluster than the roughly 670-donor mean. Because counts were too low, 15 to 20 rarely observed V segments, including chromosome 9 orphons, were excluded from the earlier analysis of about 500 of the donors. For the cohort, immune exposure information was limited to CMV serostatus.

Taken from the germline V gene, the CDR1 and CDR2 loops are MNHEY and SVGAGI. Germline trimming amounts to 6 bases on V and 2 bases on J, with 7 as the count of junction bases outside the gene matches. The CDR3 covers 14 residues, taking in both the cysteine and the phenylalanine. Of all the DNA, just the CDR3 is kept, 42 bases in frame from base 1. As regards this clone: There is no known antigen for this receptor. The record has no base qualities; no much larger clone is one base away.

This TCR derives from a man aged 35 to 55 in good health and CMV-seronegative. The material sequenced was PBMCs. The V gene is TRBV6-5 and the J gene is TRBJ2-7; 7 bases in the middle match TRBD1. CDR3 sequence: CASSPGTVTYEQYF. DNA sequence: TGTGCCAGCAGCCCCGGGACAGTAACCTACGAGCAGTACTTC.